This is a list of T cell receptor beta chains from one sample in a study of Graves' ophthalmopathy and Graves' hyperthyroidism. One entry per CDR3 protein, called by TCRdb with MiXCR from the multiplex PCR reads. The sample shows some 360,000 distinct CDR3 sequences, about a sixth of them seen only once. Sequencing was performed on peripheral blood. The receptors come from an adult woman with stable Graves' hyperthyroidism. The CDR3 runs from the conserved cysteine through the conserved F or W. D genes are given only for firm matches. Size is stated for part of the rows, as once, few or many counts, or as a class when the clone is expanded.

>TRBV20-1|TRBJ2-5|TRBD2|few
CSAEPPSGRLGAQETQYF
TGCAGTGCAGAGCCCCCTAGCGGGAGATTGGGAGCCCAAGAGACCCAGTACTTC
>TRBV29-1|TRBJ2-5|-|many
CSVDGGMKTQYF
TGCAGCGTTGATGGAGGAATGAAGACCCAGTACTTC
>TRBV28|TRBJ1-2|TRBD1|many
CASSLPQGLEGYTF
TGTGCCAGCAGTTTACCACAGGGGTTGGAGGGCTACACCTTC
>TRBV7-9|TRBJ2-5|TRBD1|many
CASSSGTGAETQYF
TGTGCCAGCAGCTCTGGAACAGGGGCGGAGACCCAGTACTTC
>TRBV4-3|TRBJ2-7|TRBD2|-
CASSREWREVLKQYF
TGCGCCAGCAGTCGAGAATGGCGGGAGGTCTTGAAGCAGTACTTC
>TRBV11-2|TRBJ2-7|-|many
CASSLGQQGEQYF
TGTGCCAGCAGCTTAGGCCAACAGGGCGAGCAGTACTTC
>TRBV20-1|TRBJ1-2|-|many
CSVTPGSYGYTF
TGCAGTGTTACCCCAGGGTCCTATGGCTACACCTTC
>TRBV7-2|TRBJ2-2|-|many
CASSRDWGSGELFF
TGTGCCAGCAGCCGGGACTGGGGTTCTGGGGAGCTGTTTTTT
>TRBV28|TRBJ2-7|TRBD1|-
CASSLGQGGSYRDEQYF
TGTGCCAGCAGCTTGGGACAGGGCGGATCCTACCGGGACGAGCAGTACTTC
>TRBV12-3/TRBV12-4|TRBJ1-5|-|-
CASSPRQAASNQPQHF
TGTGCCAGCAGTCCACGACAGGCGGCGAGCAATCAGCCCCAGCATTTT
>TRBV20-1|TRBJ1-2|TRBD1|many
CSARELDRDYGYTF
TGCAGTGCTAGAGAGTTAGACAGGGACTATGGCTACACCTTC
>TRBV20-1|TRBJ2-7|-|many
CSARVGTPYEQYF
TGCAGTGCTAGAGTTGGGACACCCTACGAGCAGTACTTC
>TRBV6-2/TRBV6-3|TRBJ2-5|-|-
CASSYSERETQYF
TGTGCCAGCAGTTACTCGGAGCGGGAGACCCAGTACTTC
>TRBV30|TRBJ2-6|TRBD1|few
CAWTTGAPNVLTF
TGTGCCTGGACTACAGGGGCCCCCAACGTCCTGACTTTC
>TRBV19|TRBJ1-3|-|many
CASGPISGNTIYF
TGTGCCAGCGGGCCCATCTCTGGAAACACCATATATTTT
>TRBV5-1|TRBJ2-1|TRBD1|few
CASSPRPGTDNEQFF
TGCGCCAGCAGCCCTCGCCCCGGGACAGACAATGAGCAGTTCTTC
>TRBV4-3|TRBJ2-6|-|many
CASSQEGESSGANVLTF
TGCGCCAGCAGCCAAGAGGGAGAGTCCTCTGGGGCCAACGTCCTGACTTTC